This T cell receptor beta chain appears in the sequencing data of a study of T cell responses to AZD1222 COVID-19 vaccine. Findings and limits, study-wide: Just a handful of AZD1222 recipients were seropositive at baseline. Donors were chiefly white British, with a greater number of females, and clonal diversity was perhaps underestimated.

Libraries were prepared by immunoSEQ multiplex PCR; TCRdb keeps only in-frame clonotypes and omits some of them. This repertoire shows 95,000 to 150,000 clones, roughly nine tenths found once; its top ten account for roughly 5.4%. Of note for this clone: Its target is not known.

This CDR3 region has 15 residues. Trimming took 4 bases from V and 3 from J, leaving 16 bases between them. Germline CDR1 SGHNT, CDR2 YYREEE (reference sequence). This specimen was peripheral blood, taken on day 0 of AZD1222 vaccination. This sequence originates from an adult in good health. The V and J genes are TRBV5-4 and TRBJ1-1; D is unclear. The CDR3 DNA follows: TGTGCCAGCAGCCCCGTCGGGCGGGAGGACACTGAAGCTTTCTTT. It translates to CASSPVGREDTEAFF.